This T cell receptor (beta chain) derives from a study of T cell responses to AZD1222 COVID-19 vaccine. Regarding the study as a whole: Dominant CD4 TCR responses targeted spike regions 160-218 and 743-854.

This table comes from immunoSEQ multiplex PCR, and its TCRdb copy is limited to in-frame clones, with some not included. The table includes 95,000 to 100,000 clones, roughly 87% detected once. As to this clone: Its antigen is unidentified.

The germline V gene encodes CDR1 SGHRS and CDR2 YFSETQ. This CDR3 region has 16 residues. V shed 0 bases, J shed 7 bases, and the junction held 5 bases outside the gene matches. The TCR was taken from an adult in good health. Sequenced here: peripheral blood, sampled on day 0 of AZD1222 vaccination. The V gene is TRBV5-1, the J gene TRBJ2-1; 12 positions agree with TRBD2. CDR3 bases: TGCGCCAGCAGCTTGGGGACTAGCGGGATGGGGAATGAGCAGTTCTTC. Residues: CASSLGTSGMGNEQFF. Full variable domain (missing parts from reference TRBV5-1 and TRBJ2-1): KAGVTQTPRYLIKTRGQQVTLSCSPISGHRSVSWYQQTPGQGLQFLFEYFSETQRNKGNFPGRFSGRQFSNSRSEMNVSTLELGDSALYLCASSLGTSGMGNEQFFGPGTRLTVL.